This section outlines one T cell receptor (beta chain) sequence together with its context. As processed by the authors: Nucleated cell counts were estimated from reference gene primer amplification. Method: immunoSEQ multiplex PCR; TCRdb's copy keeps in-frame clones and lacks some. V and J calls and clone size are those listed in that table; D and trimming were worked out from the DNA. The sample lists about 100,000 clones; under 90% were seen once. This sample is part of a study of blood T cell repertoires in COVID-19. Study context: The study drew acute and convalescent COVID-19 samples from the United States, Italy and Spain.

With 7 bases removed from V and 0 bases from J, the gap between germline ends came to 13 bases. CDR3 size: 16 residues. Germline lookup yields CDR1 PRHDT and CDR2 FYEKMQ (reference sequence). Sample: peripheral blood. V usage is TRBV13 and J usage is TRBJ2-6, with no clear D. The sequence came from a human donor in a cohort sampled during active COVID-19. The CDR3 region has the DNA TGTGCCAGCACCCCTACTCACCTCTCTGGGGCCAACGTCCTGACTTTC. It yields the protein CASTPTHLSGANVLTF.